The 17 T cell receptor beta chains presented below share a single source sample, sequenced in a study of CD8+ T cells in alopecia areata (dated by TCRdb to between 2017 and 2018). Libraries were made using the immunoSEQ multiplex PCR assay. To provide template for TCR sequencing, every sample had RNA extracted and reverse transcribed into cDNA. As stored in TCRdb, this immuneACCESS dataset retains in-frame rearrangements with V and J assigned. A fraction of the clones does not appear; measured against another copy, unresolved V genes explain less than half of the discrepancy, and the remainder lacks a known reason. For this sample the table gives about 180,000 clones, of which 50% to 60% were detected only once. Of the sample, approximately 14% falls within the top ten clones. What this sample's time point label stands for: baseline before oral tofacitinib. Sample: CD4+ T cells sorted from blood, taken at week 0. The receptor source for this set is a human donor with alopecia areata.

This clone showed up just a few times. The chain recombines TRBV29-1 with TRBJ1-2; D is undetermined. This CDR3 has 13 residues. Trimming pared 5 bases from V and 1 base from J, leaving 11 bases between. The germline CDR1 and CDR2 sequences are SQVTM and ANQGSEA. The CDR3 protein is CSVQTLLNYGYTF. CDR3 in DNA: TGCAGCGTTCAAACCCTCCTTAACTATGGCTACACCTTC. Using reference TRBV29-1 and TRBJ1-2 for the parts outside the CDR3, the full variable domain is SAVISQKPSRDICQRGTSLTIQCQVDSQVTMMFWYRQQPGQSLTLIATANQGSEATYESGFVIDKFPISRPNLTFSTLTVSNMSPEDSSIYLCSVQTLLNYGYTFGSGTRLTVV.

This sequence joins TRBV30 and TRBJ1-5; 8 nucleotides match TRBD1. The CDR3 runs to 17 residues. With 1 base clipped from V and 2 bases from J, the junction kept 10 bases outside the gene matches. CDR1 is GTSNPN and CDR2 is SVGIG in the germline V gene (reference sequence). CDR3 region: CAWSGGAGGEGNQPQHF. The CDR3 DNA follows: TGTGCCTGGAGTGGTGGGGCAGGGGGCGAGGGCAATCAGCCCCAGCATTTT.

The V call is TRBV30, the J call TRBJ2-7, with TRBD2 as a possible D gene (5 bases). V was cut by 0 bases and J by 3 bases, with 9 bases left in between. Germline V lookup: CDR1 GTSNPN, CDR2 SVGIG (reference sequence). The CDR3 is 13 residues long. As DNA, the CDR3 is TGTGCCTGGAGTGTCGGGGTCCTCTACGAGCAGTACTTC. Its protein is CAWSVGVLYEQYF. The whole variable domain, remainder taken from reference TRBV30 and TRBJ2-7, is SQTIHQWPATLVQPVGSPLSLECTVEGTSNPNLYWYRQAAGRGLQLLFYSVGIGQISSEVPQNLSASRPQDRQFILSSKKLLLSDSGFYLCAWSVGVLYEQYFGPGTRLTVT.

The chain carries TRBV2 and TRBJ1-2, with TRBD1 matching 9 bases. Germline CDR1 reads SNHLY; CDR2 reads FYNNEI. V was clipped by 8 bases and J by 0 bases; unmatched bases: 7. This CDR3 is built from 15 residues. The CDR3 DNA is TGTGCCAGCCGTTCAGGACAGGGGTCTAACTATGGCTACACCTTC. Protein product: CASRSGQGSNYGYTF.

The chain joins TRBV10-3 to TRBJ1-5, with TRBD1 matching 10 bases. Per the germline V gene, CDR1 is ENHRY and CDR2 is SYGVKD. V shed 6 bases and J 2 bases; nucleotides not matched to a gene: 10. The CDR3 runs to 17 residues. The CDR3 DNA follows: TGTGCCATCAGCGCGGGACAGGGGATTACGGGCAATCAGCCCCAGCATTTT. Residues: CAISAGQGITGNQPQHF.

The chain combines TRBV6-6 with TRBJ1-5; D gene uncertain. Germline CDR1 reads MNHNY; CDR2 reads SVGAGI (reference sequence). V dropped 6 bases and J dropped 3 bases, with 12 bases sitting between them. This CDR3 contains 14 residues. The CDR3, as DNA: TGTGCCAGCAGGACCCCATTGGACAATCAGCCCCAGCATTTT. The encoded protein is CASRTPLDNQPQHF.

This clone was counted between two and nine times. The rearrangement joins TRBV7-2 to TRBJ2-1; TRBD2 aligns across 8 bases. Germline trimming cut 3 bases from V and 5 bases from J; bases unmatched to any gene: 3. The germline CDR1 and CDR2 sequences are SGHTA and FQGNSA. The CDR3 loop spans 14 amino acids. CDR3 protein: CASSLVRGDNEQFF. Here the CDR3 DNA reads TGTGCCAGCAGCTTGGTGCGGGGGGACAATGAGCAGTTCTTC. The full variable domain, completed using reference TRBV7-2 and TRBJ2-1, is GAGVSQSPSNKVTEKGKDVELRCDPISGHTALYWYRQSLGQGLEFLIYFQGNSAPDKSGLPSDRFSAERTGGSVSTLTIQRTQQEDSAVYLCASSLVRGDNEQFFGPGTRLTVL.

This clone was observed a handful of times. This chain uses TRBV27 with TRBJ1-1; D is undetermined. CDR1 is MNHEY and CDR2 is SMNVEV in the germline V gene (reference sequence). The length of the CDR3 is 12 residues. V was pared by 6 bases and J by 9 bases, with 14 bases between. This CDR3 is CASRNAASQAFF. The CDR3 DNA is TGTGCCAGCAGAAACGCCGCCAGCCAAGCTTTCTTT.

The V call is TRBV18, the J call TRBJ1-2; D is unclear. The CDR3 spans 12 residues. Germline loops: CDR1 KGHSH, CDR2 LQKENI. The germline V and J ends were trimmed by 5 bases and 4 bases, with 8 bases remaining between them. This CDR3 is CASSSPPYGYTF. CDR3 coding DNA: TGTGCCAGCTCATCCCCACCCTATGGCTACACCTTC.

The J gene is TRBJ1-5, the V gene TRBV14; 8 bases align to TRBD1. CDR3 size: 11 residues. Trimming took 10 bases from V and 7 from J; bases not matched to a gene: 3. Germline CDR1 reads SGHDN; CDR2 reads FVKESK. The CDR3: CAIQGAQPQHF. The DNA of the CDR3 is TGTGCCATCCAGGGGGCACAGCCCCAGCATTTT.

This clone was observed a few times. This sequence joins TRBV30 and TRBJ2-1; 9 nucleotides line up with TRBD2. Germline V gene lookup returns CDR1 GTSNPN and CDR2 SVGIG (reference sequence). The CDR3 loop spans 13 amino acids. The V gene end was trimmed by 0 bases and the J gene end by 9 bases; junction bases not matched to a gene: 3. CDR3 sequence (DNA): TGTGCCTGGAGTGTAGCGGGGGGACCTGAGCAGTTCTTC. Its translation is CAWSVAGGPEQFF.

The V and J genes are TRBV30 and TRBJ1-2; TRBD1 might be the D (5 bases). V was clipped by 2 bases and J by 4 bases, with 14 bases between them. Germline CDR1 and CDR2: GTSNPN and SVGIG (reference sequence). CDR3 length: 14 residues. CDR3 region: CAWSRSGVGYGYTF. The CDR3 DNA reads TGTGCCTGGAGTAGGTCGGGGGTTGGCTATGGCTACACCTTC.

This clone was seen more than once but under ten times. The chain combines TRBV30 with TRBJ1-2; maybe TRBD1 (5 bases). The CDR3 runs to 11 residues. The V and J ends lost 3 bases and 8 bases respectively, with 10 bases between them. Per the germline V gene, CDR1 is GTSNPN and CDR2 is SVGIG (reference sequence). The DNA for the CDR3 is TGTGCCTGGAGGGCAGGGAAGGGCTACACCTTC. Translating it yields CAWRAGKGYTF. The variable domain in full, with the rest retrieved from reference TRBV30 and TRBJ1-2, is SQTIHQWPATLVQPVGSPLSLECTVEGTSNPNLYWYRQAAGRGLQLLFYSVGIGQISSEVPQNLSASRPQDRQFILSSKKLLLSDSGFYLCAWRAGKGYTFGSGTRLTVV.

The chain has TRBV2 and TRBJ1-6, with TRBD1 matching over 9 bases. The CDR3 length is 16 residues. V trimming: 7 bases; J trimming: 5 bases; junction bases outside the gene matches: 9. CDR1 is SNHLY and CDR2 is FYNNEI in the germline V gene. The CDR3 reads CASKIPGQGHNSPLHF. The CDR3 coding sequence is TGTGCCAGCAAAATCCCGGGACAGGGCCATAATTCACCCCTCCACTTT.

The chain combines TRBV7-2 with TRBJ1-2, with no clear D. The CDR3 sequence is 15 residues long. Germline V lookup: CDR1 SGHTA, CDR2 FQGNSA. V was pared by 1 base and J by 3 bases, with 12 bases between. CDR3 in DNA: TGTGCCAGCAGCTTAGGGGCCCAGGTTTACTATGGCTACACCTTC. Its translation is CASSLGAQVYYGYTF.

The rearrangement links TRBV30 to TRBJ2-1; TRBD2 might be the D (7 bases). Deletions cut 0 bases from V and 3 bases from J, with 9 bases between. The CDR3 has 14 amino acids. The V gene's germline CDR1 is GTSNPN and CDR2 SVGIG (reference sequence). The CDR3 region has the DNA TGTGCCTGGAGTGTAGGGGGGGGCTACAATGAGCAGTTCTTC. This gives the protein CAWSVGGGYNEQFF.

The chain joins TRBV19 to TRBJ2-5; D is uncertain. CDR3 length: 15 residues. CDR1 and CDR2 from the germline V gene are LNHDA and SQIVND (reference sequence). V dropped 2 bases and J dropped 2 bases, with 12 bases sitting between them. The CDR3 DNA reads as TGTGCCAGTAGTATAACGCCGGCTGGACAAGAGACCCAGTACTTC. Encoded protein: CASSITPAGQETQYF.